This T cell receptor beta chain was captured in a study of control samples from healthy donors and cancer patients. V lost 3 bases, J lost 6 bases, and 8 bases stayed unmatched. The germline gives CDR1 SGHAT, CDR2 FQNNGV. The CDR3 totals 15 residues. Measured with immunoSEQ multiplex PCR; TCRdb has only the in-frame clones, and not every one. The data show fewer than 95,000 clones, over 80% seen once. This chain connects TRBV11-2 to TRBJ2-1; TRBD2 agrees at 7 bases. The clonotype originates from a man aged 30 to 39 in good health. The sample was blood. CDR3 DNA sequence: TGTGCCAGCAGCTTCGCTTATGGCGGGGGCAATGAGCAGTTCTTC. Amino acid sequence: CASSFAYGGGNEQFF.